This record concerns one T cell receptor (beta chain) sequence. The study left out patients who had uncontrolled infection, other autoimmune disease, pregnancy or lactation. The germline V gene has CDR1 MNHEY and CDR2 SVGEGT. This CDR3 has 13 amino acids. Trimming removed 2 bases from V and 2 bases from J, with 6 bases in between. This entry is derived from a study of T cells in Graves' hyperthyroidism and ophthalmopathy. Using RNA transcripts as the source, TCR beta CDR3 regions were amplified. The study used the HTBI primer set for a first-round RT-PCR of the TCR CDR3. TCRdb redid the calling of the multiplex PCR reads with MiXCR, one entry per CDR3 protein. This table has about half a million distinct CDR3 sequences, about 16% appearing once.

The chain has TRBV6-2 or TRBV6-3 and TRBJ1-2; D remains unclear. The clonotype was recovered from a woman aged 25 to 39 with Graves' ophthalmopathy. The sample was blood. CDR3 sequence: CASSYRQNYGYTF. Here the CDR3 DNA reads TGTGCCAGCAGTTACCGACAAAACTATGGCTACACCTTC.